This T cell receptor beta chain was sequenced for a study of blood T cell repertoires in COVID-19. Libraries were prepared by immunoSEQ multiplex PCR; TCRdb keeps only in-frame clonotypes and omits some of them. The repertoire holds roughly 200,000 clones, with more than 75% as singletons. The CDR3 is 18 residues long. The ends lost 5 bases at V and 4 bases at J; junction bases unmatched: 16. Germline-derived CDR1 and CDR2 are SEHNR and FQNEAQ (reference sequence). The receptor was isolated from a man aged 40-55 years with acute COVID-19. What was sequenced was PBMCs or T cells enriched from blood (not recorded which). This rearrangement joins TRBV7-9 to TRBJ2-1; 8 bases align to TRBD1. CDR3 protein: CASSNGQGDRPSYNEQFF. In nucleotides, the CDR3 is TGTGCCAGCAGCAACGGACAGGGTGATCGACCCTCTTACAATGAGCAGTTCTTC.